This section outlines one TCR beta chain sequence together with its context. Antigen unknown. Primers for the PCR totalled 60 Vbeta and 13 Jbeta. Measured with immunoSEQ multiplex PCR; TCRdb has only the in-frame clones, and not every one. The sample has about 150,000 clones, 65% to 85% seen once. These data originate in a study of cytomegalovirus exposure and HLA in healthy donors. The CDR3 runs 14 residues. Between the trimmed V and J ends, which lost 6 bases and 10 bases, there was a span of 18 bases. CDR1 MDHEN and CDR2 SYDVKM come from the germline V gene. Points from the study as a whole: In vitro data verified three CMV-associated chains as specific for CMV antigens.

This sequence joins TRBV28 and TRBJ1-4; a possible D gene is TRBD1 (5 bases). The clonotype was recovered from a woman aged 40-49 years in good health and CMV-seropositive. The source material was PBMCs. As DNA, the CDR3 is TGTGCCAGCAGACTGCCCCGTTTCGGGGGAAAACTGTTTTTT. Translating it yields CASRLPRFGGKLFF.